The source of this T cell receptor (beta chain) is a study of T cells in Graves' hyperthyroidism and ophthalmopathy. Study background: Any treatment followed the collection of peripheral blood at initial diagnosis. General study findings and limits: The model predicted ophthalmopathy a median 6.5 months before onset. In the analysis, a 13 V-J model separated ophthalmopathy from stable hyperthyroidism. The blood repertoire included most of the expanded thyroid clonotypes above 0.001.

This clonotype appeared many times. The antigen remains undetermined. What was amplified from RNA transcripts were TCR beta CDR3 regions. Using the HTBI primer set, a first-round RT-PCR was run on the TCR CDR3. TCRdb passed the multiplex PCR reads through MiXCR, listing each CDR3 protein once. Seen here are fewer than 450,000 distinct CDR3 sequences, around 15% observed once, and the top ten hold 25% to 30%. Germline CDR1 and CDR2: SNHLY and FYNNEI. The CDR3 loop spans 16 amino acids. After removal of 2 bases from V and 2 bases from J, the junction contained 6 bases not matched to a gene. The sequence derives from a man between 45 and 60 years old with Graves' ophthalmopathy. V and J are TRBV2 and TRBJ2-1, with 7 positions matching TRBD2. Sequenced: blood. CDR3: CASSERLAEAYNEQFF. CDR3 coding DNA: TGTGCCAGCAGTGAAAGGCTAGCGGAGGCCTACAATGAGCAGTTCTTC.